The clone carrying this T cell receptor (beta chain) was detected a few times. Its antigen remains unknown. Each CDR3 protein is one row after TCRdb ran MiXCR on the RT-PCR reads. In the table there are about 780,000 distinct CDR3 sequences, less than 20% of which are singletons. The CDR3 has 15 residues. Germline values: CDR1 SNHLY, CDR2 FYNNEI. Deletions cut 4 bases from V and 0 bases from J, with 10 bases between. This sample was taken from a study of response to subunit inactivated influenza vaccine. The study's findings and limits: The authors proposed limited new T cell recruitment per seasonal influenza vaccination.

Specimen: PBMCs from blood, collected 5 to 6 days after vaccination. This clonotype was obtained from a man over 45 who received an inactivated influenza vaccine. The V gene is TRBV2, the J gene TRBJ1-5; tentatively, D is TRBD1 (5 bases). The CDR3 loop reads CASSVSGGSNQPQHF. CDR3 DNA sequence: TGTGCCAGCAGTGTAAGTGGGGGTAGCAATCAGCCCCAGCATTTT.